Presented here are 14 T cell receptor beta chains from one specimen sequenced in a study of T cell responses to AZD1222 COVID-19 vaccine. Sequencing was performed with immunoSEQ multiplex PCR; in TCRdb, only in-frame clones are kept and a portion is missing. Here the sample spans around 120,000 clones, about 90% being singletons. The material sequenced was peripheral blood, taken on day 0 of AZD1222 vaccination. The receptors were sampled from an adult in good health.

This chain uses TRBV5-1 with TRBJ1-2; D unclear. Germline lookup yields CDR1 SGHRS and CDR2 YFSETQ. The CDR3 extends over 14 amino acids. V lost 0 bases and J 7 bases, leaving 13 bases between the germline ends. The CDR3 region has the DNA TGCGCCAGCAGCTTGGATTTCCGTCCGGGTGGCTACACCTTC. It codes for CASSLDFRPGGYTF.

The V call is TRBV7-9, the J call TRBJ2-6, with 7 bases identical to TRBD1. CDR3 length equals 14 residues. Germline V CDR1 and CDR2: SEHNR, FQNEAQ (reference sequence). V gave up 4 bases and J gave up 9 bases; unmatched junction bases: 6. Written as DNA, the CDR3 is TGTGCCAGCAGCTCGACAGGGCAGGTCAACGTCCTGACTTTC. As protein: CASSSTGQVNVLTF.

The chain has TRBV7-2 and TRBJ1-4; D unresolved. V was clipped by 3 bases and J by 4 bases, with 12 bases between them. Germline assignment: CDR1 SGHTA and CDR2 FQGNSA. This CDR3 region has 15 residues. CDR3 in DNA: TGTGCCAGCAGCTTTGTAGGGTCCCATAATGAAAAACTGTTTTTT. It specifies CASSFVGSHNEKLFF.

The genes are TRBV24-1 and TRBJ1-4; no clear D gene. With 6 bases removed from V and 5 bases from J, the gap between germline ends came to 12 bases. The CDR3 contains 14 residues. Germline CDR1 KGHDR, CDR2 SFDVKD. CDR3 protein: CATSLEGKNEKLFF. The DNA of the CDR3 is TGTGCCACCAGTTTAGAAGGGAAGAATGAAAAACTGTTTTTT.

DNA for the CDR3: TGTGCCAGCAGCTCCGGGGGGGCTCAGCCCCAGCATTTT. Amino acids: CASSSGGAQPQHF. V gene TRBV13 combines with J gene TRBJ1-5, with D maybe TRBD1 (6 bases). Looked up from germline, CDR1 is PRHDT and CDR2 is FYEKMQ (reference sequence). CDR3 length: 13 amino acids. Trimming left V 4 bases short and J 6 bases short, with 10 bases between.

Here the CDR3 reads CASRTSGAYNEQFF. CDR3 DNA sequence: TGCGCCAGCAGGACTAGCGGGGCCTACAATGAGCAGTTCTTC. This chain uses TRBV5-1 with TRBJ2-1; 11 bases align to TRBD2. V shed 5 bases and J 2 bases; nucleotides not matched to a gene: 0. The CDR3 is made up of 14 amino acids. The germline gives CDR1 SGHRS, CDR2 YFSETQ.

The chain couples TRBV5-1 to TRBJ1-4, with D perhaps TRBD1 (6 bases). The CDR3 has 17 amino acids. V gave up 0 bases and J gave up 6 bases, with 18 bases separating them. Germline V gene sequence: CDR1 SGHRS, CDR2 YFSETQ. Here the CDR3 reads CASSLVAGAGSDEKLFF. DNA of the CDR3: TGCGCCAGCAGCTTGGTGGCAGGGGCCGGGTCGGATGAAAAACTGTTTTTT.

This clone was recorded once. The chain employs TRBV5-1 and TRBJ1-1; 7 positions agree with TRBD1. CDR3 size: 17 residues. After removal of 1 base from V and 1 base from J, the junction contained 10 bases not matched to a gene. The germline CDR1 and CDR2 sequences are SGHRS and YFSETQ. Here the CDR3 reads CASSLRVGGQPNTEAFF. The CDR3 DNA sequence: TGCGCCAGCAGCTTGAGGGTTGGGGGACAGCCGAACACTGAAGCTTTCTTT.

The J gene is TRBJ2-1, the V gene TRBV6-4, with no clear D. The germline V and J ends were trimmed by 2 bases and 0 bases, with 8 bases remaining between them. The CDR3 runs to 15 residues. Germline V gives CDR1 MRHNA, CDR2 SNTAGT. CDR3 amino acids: CASSDSVGSYNEQFF. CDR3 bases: TGTGCCAGCAGTGACAGCGTGGGCTCCTACAATGAGCAGTTCTTC.

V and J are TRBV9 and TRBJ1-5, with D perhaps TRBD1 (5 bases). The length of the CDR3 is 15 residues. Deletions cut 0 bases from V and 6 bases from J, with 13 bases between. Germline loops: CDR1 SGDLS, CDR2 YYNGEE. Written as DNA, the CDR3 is TGTGCCAGCAGCGTAGGAGGGGCTGCCGGTCAGCCCCAGCATTTT. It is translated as CASSVGGAAGQPQHF.

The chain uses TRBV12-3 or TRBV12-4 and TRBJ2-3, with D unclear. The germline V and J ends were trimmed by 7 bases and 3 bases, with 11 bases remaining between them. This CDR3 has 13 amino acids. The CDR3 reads CASTPTWTDTQYF. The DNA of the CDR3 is TGTGCCAGCACACCCACTTGGACAGATACGCAGTATTTT.

In nucleotides, the CDR3 is TGTGCCAGCAAAGTAGGCGTTTCCGCTGAAGCTTTCTTT. Translation gives CASKVGVSAEAFF. The rearrangement links TRBV6-5 to TRBJ1-1; D gene unclear. V was pared by 7 bases and J by 6 bases, with 15 bases between. This CDR3 spans 13 amino acids. Germline V gives CDR1 MNHEY, CDR2 SVGAGI.

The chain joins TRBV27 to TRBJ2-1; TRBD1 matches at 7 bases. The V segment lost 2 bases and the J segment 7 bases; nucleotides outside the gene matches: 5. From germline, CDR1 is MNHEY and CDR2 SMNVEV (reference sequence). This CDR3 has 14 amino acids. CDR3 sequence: CASSLARGSNEQFF. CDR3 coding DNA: TGTGCCAGCAGTTTAGCCAGGGGGAGTAATGAGCAGTTCTTC.

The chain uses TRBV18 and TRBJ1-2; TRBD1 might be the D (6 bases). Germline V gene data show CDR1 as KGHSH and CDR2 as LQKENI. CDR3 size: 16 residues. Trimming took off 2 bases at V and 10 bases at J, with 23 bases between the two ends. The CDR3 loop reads CASSPWGARQVIAYTF. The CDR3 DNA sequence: TGTGCCAGCTCACCATGGGGAGCTAGACAGGTTATTGCCTACACCTTC.